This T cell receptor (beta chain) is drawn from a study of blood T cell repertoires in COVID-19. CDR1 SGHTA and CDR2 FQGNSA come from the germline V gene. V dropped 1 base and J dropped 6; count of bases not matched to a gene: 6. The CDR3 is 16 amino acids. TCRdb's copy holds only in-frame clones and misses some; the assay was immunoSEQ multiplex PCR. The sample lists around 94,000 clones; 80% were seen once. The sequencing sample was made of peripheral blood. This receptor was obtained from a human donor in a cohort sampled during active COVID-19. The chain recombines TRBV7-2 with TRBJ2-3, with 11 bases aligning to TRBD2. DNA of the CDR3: TGTGCCAGCAGCTTAGACCGACTAGCGGGAAGGGATACGCAGTATTTT. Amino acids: CASSLDRLAGRDTQYF. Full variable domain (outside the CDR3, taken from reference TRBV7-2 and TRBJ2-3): GAGVSQSPSNKVTEKGKDVELRCDPISGHTALYWYRQSLGQGLEFLIYFQGNSAPDKSGLPSDRFSAERTGGSVSTLTIQRTQQEDSAVYLCASSLDRLAGRDTQYFGPGTRLTVL.